This TCR beta chain appears in the sequencing data of a study of blood T cell repertoires in COVID-19. Study-level information: Material from acute and convalescent COVID-19 was sourced from the United States, Italy and Spain. PBMCs, B-cell-depleted T cells, or T cells provided the cDNA or gDNA that made up the material.

Per the original data handling: The assay estimated nucleated cells by amplifying reference gene primers. Here immunoSEQ multiplex PCR was the method, and the copy in TCRdb shows in-frame clones only, minus some. For V, J and clone size, that table is used; D and trimming come from the DNA. Of 65,000 to 100,000 clones in the sample, 85% to 90% were seen once. Trimming removed 0 bases at V and 3 bases at J, with 12 bases between. Per germline, CDR1 SGHTA and CDR2 FQGNSA. The length of the CDR3 is 15 residues. The chain combines TRBV7-2 with TRBJ2-7, with D perhaps matching TRBD2 (6 bases). This clonotype was obtained from a woman aged 80 or older with acute or convalescent COVID-19. The material sequenced was peripheral blood. CDR3: CASSLAMGRGYEQYF. The CDR3 region has the DNA TGTGCCAGCAGCTTAGCAATGGGGCGGGGCTACGAGCAGTACTTC.